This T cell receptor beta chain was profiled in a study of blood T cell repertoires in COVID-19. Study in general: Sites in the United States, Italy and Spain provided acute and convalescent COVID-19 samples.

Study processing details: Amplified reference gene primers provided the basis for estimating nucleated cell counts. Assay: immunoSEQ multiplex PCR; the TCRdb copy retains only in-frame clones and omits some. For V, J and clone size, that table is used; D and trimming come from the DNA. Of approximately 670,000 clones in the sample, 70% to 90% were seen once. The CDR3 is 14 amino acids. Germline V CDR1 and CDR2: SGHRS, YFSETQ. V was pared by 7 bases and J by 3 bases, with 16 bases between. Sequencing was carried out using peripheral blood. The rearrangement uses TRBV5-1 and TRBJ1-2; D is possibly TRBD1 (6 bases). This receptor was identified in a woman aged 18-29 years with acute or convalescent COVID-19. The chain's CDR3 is CASRQGHEYYGYTF. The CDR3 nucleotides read TGCGCCAGCCGCCAGGGGCACGAGTACTATGGCTACACCTTC.